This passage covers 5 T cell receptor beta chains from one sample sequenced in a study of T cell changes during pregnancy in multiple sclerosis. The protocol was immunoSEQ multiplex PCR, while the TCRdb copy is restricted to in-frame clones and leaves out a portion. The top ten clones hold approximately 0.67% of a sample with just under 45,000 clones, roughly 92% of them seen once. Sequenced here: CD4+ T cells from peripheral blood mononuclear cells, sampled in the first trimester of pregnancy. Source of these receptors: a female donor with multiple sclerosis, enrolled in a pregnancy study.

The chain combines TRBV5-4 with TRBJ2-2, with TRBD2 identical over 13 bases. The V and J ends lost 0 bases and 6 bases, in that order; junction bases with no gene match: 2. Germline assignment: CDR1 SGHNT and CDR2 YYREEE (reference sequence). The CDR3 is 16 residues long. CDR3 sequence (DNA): TGTGCCAGCAGCTTGGGACTAGCGGGAGGCTCCGGGGAGCTGTTTTTT. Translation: CASSLGLAGGSGELFF. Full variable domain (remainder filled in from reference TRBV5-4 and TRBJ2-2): ETGVTQSPTHLIKTRGQQVTLRCSSQSGHNTVSWYQQALGQGPQFIFQYYREEENGRGNFPPRFSGLQFPNYSSELNVNALELDDSALYLCASSLGLAGGSGELFFGEGSRLTVL.

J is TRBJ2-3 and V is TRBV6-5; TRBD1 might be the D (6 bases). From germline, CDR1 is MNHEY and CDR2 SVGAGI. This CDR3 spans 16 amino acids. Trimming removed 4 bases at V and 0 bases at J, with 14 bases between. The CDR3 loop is CASSFGQFFSTDTQYF. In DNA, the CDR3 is TGTGCCAGCAGTTTCGGACAGTTCTTTAGCACAGATACGCAGTATTTT.

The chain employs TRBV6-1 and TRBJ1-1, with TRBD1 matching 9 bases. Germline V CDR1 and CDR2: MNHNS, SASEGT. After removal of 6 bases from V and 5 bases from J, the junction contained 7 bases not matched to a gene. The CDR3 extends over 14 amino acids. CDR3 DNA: TGTGCCAGCAGCTCGGGACAGGGTGGAACTGAAGCTTTCTTT. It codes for CASSSGQGGTEAFF.

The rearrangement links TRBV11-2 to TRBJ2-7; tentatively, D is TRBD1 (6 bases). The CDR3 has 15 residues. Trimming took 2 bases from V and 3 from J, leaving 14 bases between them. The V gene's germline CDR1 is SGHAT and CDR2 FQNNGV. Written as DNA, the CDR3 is TGTGCCAGCAGCTTATCCCCGACAGGAGGCTACGAGCAGTACTTC. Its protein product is CASSLSPTGGYEQYF.

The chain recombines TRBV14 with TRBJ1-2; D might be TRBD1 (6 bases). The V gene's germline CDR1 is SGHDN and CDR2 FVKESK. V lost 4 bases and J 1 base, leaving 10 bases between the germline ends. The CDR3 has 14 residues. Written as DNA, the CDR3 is TGTGCCAGCAGCCCCATGGACAGTAACTATGGCTACACCTTC. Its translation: CASSPMDSNYGYTF. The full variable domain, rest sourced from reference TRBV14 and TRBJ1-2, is EAGVTQFPSHSVIEKGQTVTLRCDPISGHDNLYWYRRVMGKEIKFLLHFVKESKQDESGMPNNRFLAERTGGTYSTLKVQPAELEDSGVYFCASSPMDSNYGYTFGSGTRLTVV.